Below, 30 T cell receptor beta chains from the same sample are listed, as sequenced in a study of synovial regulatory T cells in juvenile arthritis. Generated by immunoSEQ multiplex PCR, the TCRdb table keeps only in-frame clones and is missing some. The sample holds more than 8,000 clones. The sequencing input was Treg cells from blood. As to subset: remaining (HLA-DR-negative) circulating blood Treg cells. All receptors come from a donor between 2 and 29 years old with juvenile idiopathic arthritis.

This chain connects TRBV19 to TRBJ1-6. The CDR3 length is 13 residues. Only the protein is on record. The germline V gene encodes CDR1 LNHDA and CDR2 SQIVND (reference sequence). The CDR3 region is CASSNTGLSPLHF. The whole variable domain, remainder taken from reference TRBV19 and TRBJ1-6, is DGGITQSPKYLFRKEGQNVTLSCEQNLNHDAMYWYRQDPGQGLRLIYYSQIVNDFQKGDIAEGYSVSREKKESFPLTVTSAQKNPTAFYLCASSNTGLSPLHFGNGTRLTVT.

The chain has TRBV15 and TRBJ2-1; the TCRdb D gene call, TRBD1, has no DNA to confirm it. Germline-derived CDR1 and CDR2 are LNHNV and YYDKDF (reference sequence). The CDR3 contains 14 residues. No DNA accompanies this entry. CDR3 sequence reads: CATSSLDSYNEQFF.

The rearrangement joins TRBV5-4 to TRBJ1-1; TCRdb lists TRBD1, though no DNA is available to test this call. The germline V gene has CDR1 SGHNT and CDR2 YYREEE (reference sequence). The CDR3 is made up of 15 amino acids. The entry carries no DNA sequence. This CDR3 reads CASSLGAGKNTEAFF.

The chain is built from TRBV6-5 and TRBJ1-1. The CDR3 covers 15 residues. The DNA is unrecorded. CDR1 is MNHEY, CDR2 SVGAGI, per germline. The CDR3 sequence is CASSYSGVSRTEAFF.

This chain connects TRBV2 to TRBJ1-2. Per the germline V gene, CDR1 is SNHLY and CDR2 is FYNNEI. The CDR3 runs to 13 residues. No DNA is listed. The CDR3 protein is CASHFGKEGGYTF.

Here the CDR3 reads CASSQVQATNEKLFF. This rearrangement joins TRBV4-2 to TRBJ1-4; absent DNA, TCRdb's TRBD1 call cannot be checked. The CDR3 is 15 amino acids. No DNA was logged. Per the germline V gene, CDR1 is LGHNA and CDR2 is YNFKEQ.

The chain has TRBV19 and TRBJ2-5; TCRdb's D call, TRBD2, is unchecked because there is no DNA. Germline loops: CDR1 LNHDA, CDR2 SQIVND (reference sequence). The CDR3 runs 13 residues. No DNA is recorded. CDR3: CASSSTDRETQYF.

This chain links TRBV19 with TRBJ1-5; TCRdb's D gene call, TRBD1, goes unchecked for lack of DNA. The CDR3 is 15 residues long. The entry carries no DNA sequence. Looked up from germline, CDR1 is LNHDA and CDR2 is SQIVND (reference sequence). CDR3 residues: CASSARQYSNQPQHF.

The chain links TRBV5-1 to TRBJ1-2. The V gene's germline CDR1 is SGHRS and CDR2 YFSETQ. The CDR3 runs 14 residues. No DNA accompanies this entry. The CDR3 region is CASSLGGNGYGYTF.

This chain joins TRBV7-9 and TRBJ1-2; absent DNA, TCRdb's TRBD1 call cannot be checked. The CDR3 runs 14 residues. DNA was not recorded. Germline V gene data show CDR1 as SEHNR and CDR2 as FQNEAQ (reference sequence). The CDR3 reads CASSFSQANYGYTF.

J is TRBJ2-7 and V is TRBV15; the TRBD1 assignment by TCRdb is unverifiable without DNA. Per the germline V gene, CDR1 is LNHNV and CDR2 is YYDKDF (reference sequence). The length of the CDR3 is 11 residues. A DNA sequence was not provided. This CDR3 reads CATGPPYEQYF. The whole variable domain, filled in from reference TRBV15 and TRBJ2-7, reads DAMVIQNPRYQVTQFGKPVTLSCSQTLNHNVMYWYQQKSSQAPKLLFHYYDKDFNNEADTPDNFQSRRPNTSFCFLDIRSPGLGDTAMYLCATGPPYEQYFGPGTRLTVT.

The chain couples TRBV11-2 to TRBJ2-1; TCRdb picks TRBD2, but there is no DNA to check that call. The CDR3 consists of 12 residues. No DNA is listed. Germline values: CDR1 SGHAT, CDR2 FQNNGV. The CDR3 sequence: CASSPRRRGQFF.

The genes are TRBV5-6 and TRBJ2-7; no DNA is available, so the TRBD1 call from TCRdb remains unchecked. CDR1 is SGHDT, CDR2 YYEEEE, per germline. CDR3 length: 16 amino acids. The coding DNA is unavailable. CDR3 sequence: CASSLSPGQGSYEQYF.

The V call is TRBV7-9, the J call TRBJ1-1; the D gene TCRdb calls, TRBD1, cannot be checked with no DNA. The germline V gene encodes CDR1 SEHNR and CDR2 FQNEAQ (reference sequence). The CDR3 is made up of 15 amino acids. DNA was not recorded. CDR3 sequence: CASSLDGTANTEAFF. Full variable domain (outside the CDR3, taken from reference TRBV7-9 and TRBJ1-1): DTGVSQNPRHKITKRGQNVTFRCDPISEHNRLYWYRQTLGQGPEFLTYFQNEAQLEKSRLLSDRFSAERPKGSFSTLEIQRTEQGDSAMYLCASSLDGTANTEAFFGQGTRLTVV.

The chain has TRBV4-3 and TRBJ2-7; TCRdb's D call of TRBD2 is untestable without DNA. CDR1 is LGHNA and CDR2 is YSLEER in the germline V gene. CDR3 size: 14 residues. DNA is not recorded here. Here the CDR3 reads CASSQGLDTYEQYF.

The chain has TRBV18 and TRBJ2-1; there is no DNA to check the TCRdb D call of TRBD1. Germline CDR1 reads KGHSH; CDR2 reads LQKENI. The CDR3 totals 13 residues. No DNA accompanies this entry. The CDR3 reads CASSPGQGYEQFF.

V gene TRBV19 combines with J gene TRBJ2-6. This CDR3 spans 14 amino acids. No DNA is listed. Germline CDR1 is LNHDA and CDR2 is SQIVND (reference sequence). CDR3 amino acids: CASSSGAGANVLTF.

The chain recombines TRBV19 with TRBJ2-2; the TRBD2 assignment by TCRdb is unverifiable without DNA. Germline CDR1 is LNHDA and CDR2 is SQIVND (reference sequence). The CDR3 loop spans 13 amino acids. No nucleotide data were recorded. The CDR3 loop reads CASRAPFPGELFF.

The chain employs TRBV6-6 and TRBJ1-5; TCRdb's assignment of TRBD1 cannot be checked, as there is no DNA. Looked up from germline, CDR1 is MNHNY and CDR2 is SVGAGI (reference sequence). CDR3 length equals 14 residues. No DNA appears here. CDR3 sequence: CASRRRQDNQPQHF.

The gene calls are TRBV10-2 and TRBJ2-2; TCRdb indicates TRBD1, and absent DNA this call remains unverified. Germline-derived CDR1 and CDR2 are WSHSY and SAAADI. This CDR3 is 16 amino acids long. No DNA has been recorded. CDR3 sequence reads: CASSQPQGRHTGELFF.

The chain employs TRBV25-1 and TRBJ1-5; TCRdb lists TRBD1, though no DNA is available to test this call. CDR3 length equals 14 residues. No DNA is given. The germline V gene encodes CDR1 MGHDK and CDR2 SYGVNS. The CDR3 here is CASRKDRGIEPQHF.

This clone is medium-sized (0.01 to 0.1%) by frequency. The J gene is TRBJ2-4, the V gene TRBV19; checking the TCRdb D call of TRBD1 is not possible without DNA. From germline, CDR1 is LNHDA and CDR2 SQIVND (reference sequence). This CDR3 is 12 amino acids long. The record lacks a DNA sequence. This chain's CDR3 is CASNGQGNIQYF.

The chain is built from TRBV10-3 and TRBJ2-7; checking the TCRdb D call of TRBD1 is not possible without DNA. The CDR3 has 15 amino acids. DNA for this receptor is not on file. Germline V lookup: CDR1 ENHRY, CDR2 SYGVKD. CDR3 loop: CAISKRTGGSYEQYF.

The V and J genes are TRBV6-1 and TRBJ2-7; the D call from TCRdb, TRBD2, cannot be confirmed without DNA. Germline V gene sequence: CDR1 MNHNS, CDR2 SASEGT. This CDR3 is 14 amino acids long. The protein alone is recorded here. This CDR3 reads CASKMPGIAYEQYF.

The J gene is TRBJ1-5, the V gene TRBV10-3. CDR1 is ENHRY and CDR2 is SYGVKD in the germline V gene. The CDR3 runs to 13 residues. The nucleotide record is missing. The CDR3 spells CAISEFGDQPQHF.

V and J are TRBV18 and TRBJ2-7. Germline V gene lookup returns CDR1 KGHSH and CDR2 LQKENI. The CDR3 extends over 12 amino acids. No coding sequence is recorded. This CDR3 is CASSGRLYEQYF.

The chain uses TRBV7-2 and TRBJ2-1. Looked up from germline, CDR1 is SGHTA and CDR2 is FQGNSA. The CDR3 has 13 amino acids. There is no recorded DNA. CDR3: CASSLAPVSEQFF.

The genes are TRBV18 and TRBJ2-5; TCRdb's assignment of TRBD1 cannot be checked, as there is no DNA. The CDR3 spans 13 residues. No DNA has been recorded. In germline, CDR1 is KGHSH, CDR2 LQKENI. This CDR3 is CASSPGQKETQYF.

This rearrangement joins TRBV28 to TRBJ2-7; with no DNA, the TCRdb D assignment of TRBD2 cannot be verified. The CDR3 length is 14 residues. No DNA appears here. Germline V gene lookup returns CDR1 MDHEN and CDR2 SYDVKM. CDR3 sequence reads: CASSLGGTEYEQYF.

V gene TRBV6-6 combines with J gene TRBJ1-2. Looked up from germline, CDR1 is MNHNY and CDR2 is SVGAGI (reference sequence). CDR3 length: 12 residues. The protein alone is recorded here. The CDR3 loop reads CASSPTNYGYTF.